The 28 T cell receptor beta chains reported below all come from one sample, sequenced in a study of blood T cell repertoires in COVID-19. Profiled with immunoSEQ multiplex PCR; TCRdb holds only in-frame clones, not every one. The sample has 190,000 or so clones, about 80% seen once. Sequenced: peripheral blood. These receptor sequences come from a human donor with acute or convalescent COVID-19. The donor label of this sample is uncertain.

The rearrangement links TRBV5-1 to TRBJ1-3; 9 bases agree with TRBD1. The V gene end was trimmed by 0 bases and the J gene end by 4 bases; junction bases not matched to a gene: 11. The CDR3 has 18 residues. Germline CDR1 is SGHRS and CDR2 is YFSETQ. Here the CDR3 DNA reads TGCGCCAGCAGCTTGGTCCAACTCTCCGGGACAGGGGGAAACACCATATATTTT. Encoded protein: CASSLVQLSGTGGNTIYF.

The J gene is TRBJ1-2, the V gene TRBV6-5; 7 bases agree with TRBD1. Germline values: CDR1 MNHEY, CDR2 SVGAGI. The CDR3 runs 13 residues. With 5 bases clipped from V and 7 bases from J, the junction kept 7 bases outside the gene matches. CDR3 amino acids: CASSPRQGRGYTF. CDR3 sequence (DNA): TGTGCCAGCAGTCCCAGACAGGGACGTGGCTACACCTTC.

V is TRBV27 and J is TRBJ1-6; the match to TRBD1 covers 8 bases. CDR1 MNHEY and CDR2 SMNVEV come from the germline V gene (reference sequence). This CDR3 region has 15 residues. Trimming removed 4 bases from V and 6 bases from J; junction bases left unmatched: 5. For the CDR3, the DNA is TGTGCCAGCAGTTCCGACAGGGGTGGTAATTCACCCCTCCACTTT. This encodes CASSSDRGGNSPLHF.

The gene calls are TRBV5-1 and TRBJ2-6; D possibly corresponds to TRBD1 (5 bases). This CDR3 has 17 amino acids. Germline V gives CDR1 SGHRS, CDR2 YFSETQ. V was trimmed by 0 bases and J by 4 bases, leaving 14 bases between them. CDR3 amino acids: CASSLEGPTSGANVLTF. In DNA form, the CDR3 reads TGCGCCAGCAGCTTGGAGGGGCCTACTTCGGGGGCCAACGTCCTGACTTTC. Full variable domain (outside the CDR3, taken from reference TRBV5-1 and TRBJ2-6): KAGVTQTPRYLIKTRGQQVTLSCSPISGHRSVSWYQQTPGQGLQFLFEYFSETQRNKGNFPGRFSGRQFSNSRSEMNVSTLELGDSALYLCASSLEGPTSGANVLTFGAGSRLTVL.

The chain's CDR3 is CASTTGSRDYGYTF. CDR3 nucleotide sequence: TGTGCCAGCACGACCGGGAGCAGGGACTATGGCTACACCTTC. This chain joins TRBV19 and TRBJ1-2; a weak D match, TRBD1 (5 bases). CDR3 length equals 14 residues. V lost 9 bases and J 3 bases, leaving 17 bases between the germline ends. Germline V gives CDR1 LNHDA, CDR2 SQIVND (reference sequence).

The chain employs TRBV28 and TRBJ2-5; D is possibly TRBD1 (6 bases). Germline assignment: CDR1 MDHEN and CDR2 SYDVKM. V lost 6 bases, J lost 3 bases, and 14 bases lay in between. The CDR3 is 14 residues long. CDR3 DNA sequence: TGTGCCAGCAGGGAAGGACAGCCCGAAGAGACCCAGTACTTC. Its translation: CASREGQPEETQYF.

In this sample, this clone turned up once. The CDR3 DNA is TGCGCCAGCAGCCACGGGACAGACGTGGGGCCCCAGCATTTT. Amino acids: CASSHGTDVGPQHF. The rearrangement joins TRBV4-3 to TRBJ1-5; TRBD1 matches 7 bases. V shed 3 bases, J shed 9 bases, and the junction held 8 bases outside the gene matches. The CDR3 loop spans 14 amino acids. Germline values: CDR1 LGHNA, CDR2 YSLEER.

The CDR3 coding sequence is TGCGCCAGCAGCTTGGGACAGGGCGGAAACATTCAGTACTTC. It yields the protein CASSLGQGGNIQYF. This chain uses TRBV5-1 with TRBJ2-4, with 7 bases aligning to TRBD1. This CDR3 contains 14 residues. CDR1 SGHRS and CDR2 YFSETQ come from the germline V gene. With 0 bases clipped from V and 6 bases from J, the junction kept 3 bases outside the gene matches.

The chain combines TRBV6-5 with TRBJ2-7, with D possibly matching TRBD2 (6 bases). Germline CDR1 reads MNHEY; CDR2 reads SVGAGI. The CDR3 is made up of 15 amino acids. V lost 1 base and J lost 6, with 16 bases in between. The CDR3 protein is CASSYFAGSASEQYF. As DNA, the CDR3 is TGTGCCAGCAGTTACTTTGCCGGGAGCGCATCCGAGCAGTACTTC.

With respect to this clone: The sample contains more than one DNA sequence encoding this CDR3. V usage is TRBV12-3 or TRBV12-4 and J usage is TRBJ1-2; no reliable D call. This CDR3 is 13 amino acids long. V was clipped by 2 bases and J by 6 bases, with 10 bases between them. The CDR3 reads CASSLRSGNGYTF. The CDR3 nucleotides read TGTGCCAGCAGTTTAAGATCGGGGAATGGCTACACCTTC.

V gene TRBV6-2 or TRBV6-3 combines with J gene TRBJ2-6; 9 nucleotides agree with TRBD2. The CDR3 extends over 21 amino acids. The germline V gene has CDR1 MNHEY and CDR2 SVGEGT. V shed 0 bases and J 0 bases; nucleotides not matched to a gene: 12. CDR3 sequence: CASSYSRGSGRPPSGANVLTF. As DNA, the CDR3 is TGTGCCAGCAGTTACTCGAGAGGGAGCGGGAGGCCTCCCTCTGGGGCCAACGTCCTGACTTTC.

The chain carries TRBV23-1 and TRBJ2-1; TRBD2 aligns across 16 bases. TRBV23-1 belongs to the ORF category, with a function that is uncertain. The CDR3 is 18 residues long. Trimming at V came to 0 bases and at J to 6 bases, leaving 5 bases not matched to a gene. This CDR3 is CASSQSGLAGGPSNEQFF. The DNA for the CDR3 is TGCGCCAGCAGTCAATCGGGACTAGCGGGAGGGCCTAGCAATGAGCAGTTCTTC.

This chain links TRBV4-3 with TRBJ1-2, with D perhaps TRBD1 (6 bases). Per the germline V gene, CDR1 is LGHNA and CDR2 is YSLEER. This CDR3 contains 16 residues. V lost 1 base and J 4 bases, leaving 16 bases between the germline ends. Here the CDR3 reads CASSQGVTGQLYGYTF. In DNA form, the CDR3 reads TGCGCCAGCAGCCAAGGGGTGACAGGCCAGCTCTATGGCTACACCTTC.

This clone was seen more than once but under ten times. The chain has TRBV21-1 and TRBJ2-7; the listed D gene, TRBD1, was not tested against the DNA. TRBV21-1 is reported as a pseudogene. The CDR3 consists of 16 residues. CDR3 in amino acids: CASSKYREQQSYEQYF. The CDR3 bases are TGTGCCAGCAGCAAATACAGGGAACAACAGTCCTACGAGCAGTACTTC.

The genes are TRBV5-5 and TRBJ2-1; D is unclear. V gave up 4 bases and J gave up 12 bases, with 14 bases separating them. This CDR3 is 12 amino acids long. The germline V gene has CDR1 SGHKS and CDR2 YYEKEE (reference sequence). Written as DNA, the CDR3 is TGTGCCAGCAGCGCCCGACTTCGTGGGCAGTTCTTC. It codes for CASSARLRGQFF.

This rearrangement joins TRBV5-4 to TRBJ2-3, with TRBD1 matching over 10 bases. The CDR3 runs 16 residues. Germline values: CDR1 SGHNT, CDR2 YYREEE (reference sequence). V shed 4 bases and J 1 base; nucleotides not matched to a gene: 6. The DNA of the CDR3 is TGTGCCAGCAGCAACCCCGGGACAGGGGGCACAGATACGCAGTATTTT. Translation gives CASSNPGTGGTDTQYF.

Here the CDR3 reads CASSPPWALGYGYTF. The CDR3 coding sequence is TGTGCCAGCAGTCCCCCATGGGCCCTCGGCTATGGCTACACCTTC. The chain uses TRBV28 and TRBJ1-2; D remains unclear. Germline loops: CDR1 MDHEN, CDR2 SYDVKM. The CDR3 loop spans 15 amino acids. Trimming left V 5 bases short and J 4 bases short, with 17 bases between.

This clone was counted a single time. V usage is TRBV6-1 and J usage is TRBJ1-2; 7 bases align to TRBD1. Germline V lookup: CDR1 MNHNS, CDR2 SASEGT. J was trimmed by 4 bases and V by 4 bases; bases with no gene match: 6. This CDR3 spans 14 amino acids. The CDR3 reads CASSANRGGYGYTF. In DNA, the CDR3 is TGTGCCAGCAGTGCTAACAGGGGTGGCTATGGCTACACCTTC.

The rearrangement uses TRBV7-3 and TRBJ2-1, with D possibly TRBD2 on 5 matching bases. Trimming stripped 5 bases from V and 5 bases from J, with 10 bases between. The CDR3 has 13 amino acids. Germline CDR1 and CDR2: SGHTA and FQGTGA. The CDR3 nucleotides read TGTGCCAGCAGCCTCACTAGGGACAATGAGCAGTTCTTC. It encodes CASSLTRDNEQFF.

The rearrangement links TRBV19 to TRBJ1-1; D remains unclear. Germline V gives CDR1 LNHDA, CDR2 SQIVND (reference sequence). This CDR3 has 15 amino acids. The V gene lost 1 base and the J gene lost 4 bases, with 13 bases spanning the gap. As DNA, the CDR3 is TGTGCCAGTAGTATAGGGATCTGGAGGAGCACTGAAGCTTTCTTT. Its protein product is CASSIGIWRSTEAFF.

The J gene is TRBJ1-1, the V gene TRBV5-4, with D possibly matching TRBD1 (5 bases). Germline V gene lookup returns CDR1 SGHNT and CDR2 YYREEE (reference sequence). Trimming cost V 3 bases and J 5 bases, with 14 bases left between them. The CDR3 spans 14 residues. CDR3 nucleotides: TGTGCCAGCAGCTGGGGCGGGGGGAGGACTGAAGCTTTCTTT. Translating gives CASSWGGGRTEAFF.

This chain uses TRBV29-1 with TRBJ1-4, with D perhaps matching TRBD1 (6 bases). V shed 3 bases and J shed 7 bases, with 9 bases lying between them. The CDR3 contains 12 residues. Germline CDR1 reads SQVTM; CDR2 reads ANQGSEA. CDR3 coding DNA: TGCAGCGTTGAGGGGACATCTGAAAAACTGTTTTTT. Translating gives CSVEGTSEKLFF.

This clone has a handful of counts. The chain employs TRBV6-6 and TRBJ2-7, with D possibly matching TRBD2 (6 bases). From germline, CDR1 is MNHNY and CDR2 SVGAGI (reference sequence). This CDR3 has 15 residues. Trimming cost V 0 bases and J 2 bases, with 11 bases left between them. The DNA for the CDR3 is TGTGCCAGCAGTTACTCTCAGCGGGTTCCCTACGAGCAGTACTTC. Amino acids: CASSYSQRVPYEQYF.

The chain carries TRBV3-1 (or the pseudogene TRBV3-2) and TRBJ1-2; D unclear. Germline-derived CDR1 and CDR2 are LGHDT and YNNKEL (reference sequence). The ends were cut back, 6 bases at V and 8 bases at J, with 10 bases in the middle. The CDR3 spans 11 residues. CDR3: CASRQNEGYTF. The CDR3 coding sequence is TGTGCCAGCAGACAAAACGAGGGCTACACCTTC.

This chain uses TRBV18 with TRBJ1-2, with 11 bases lining up with TRBD1. This CDR3 is built from 14 residues. Germline V gives CDR1 KGHSH, CDR2 LQKENI. The ends lost 5 bases at V and 7 bases at J; junction bases unmatched: 6. The CDR3 reads CASSTDRGHSGYTF. The DNA of the CDR3 is TGTGCCAGCTCAACGGACAGGGGGCACAGTGGCTACACCTTC.

The CDR3 DNA reads TGCGCCAGCAGCTTGGCACCAGGGTCCTACAATGAGCAGTTCTTC. Translation: CASSLAPGSYNEQFF. The rearrangement links TRBV5-1 to TRBJ2-1; TRBD1 is a possible D gene (5 bases). Per the germline V gene, CDR1 is SGHRS and CDR2 is YFSETQ. Deletions cut 0 bases from V and 1 base from J, with 8 bases between. CDR3 length equals 15 residues.

DNA of the CDR3: TGCGCCAGCAGTCCGAGGACAGGGGGGAGCTCCTATAATTCACCCCTCCACTTT. Protein sequence: CASSPRTGGSSYNSPLHF. The chain is built from TRBV5-1 and TRBJ1-6, with 10 bases matching TRBD1. The germline gives CDR1 SGHRS, CDR2 YFSETQ. J was trimmed by 0 bases and V by 5 bases; bases with no gene match: 8. The CDR3 extends over 18 amino acids.

The V gene is TRBV7-8, the J gene TRBJ2-7, with 9 nucleotides matching TRBD1. After removal of 4 bases from V and 5 bases from J, the junction contained 9 bases not matched to a gene. Germline V gene sequence: CDR1 SGHVS, CDR2 FQNEAQ. This CDR3 comprises 15 residues. DNA for the CDR3: TGTGCCAGCAGCTGGGGGACAGGGACTATAAACGAGCAGTACTTC. Translation gives CASSWGTGTINEQYF.